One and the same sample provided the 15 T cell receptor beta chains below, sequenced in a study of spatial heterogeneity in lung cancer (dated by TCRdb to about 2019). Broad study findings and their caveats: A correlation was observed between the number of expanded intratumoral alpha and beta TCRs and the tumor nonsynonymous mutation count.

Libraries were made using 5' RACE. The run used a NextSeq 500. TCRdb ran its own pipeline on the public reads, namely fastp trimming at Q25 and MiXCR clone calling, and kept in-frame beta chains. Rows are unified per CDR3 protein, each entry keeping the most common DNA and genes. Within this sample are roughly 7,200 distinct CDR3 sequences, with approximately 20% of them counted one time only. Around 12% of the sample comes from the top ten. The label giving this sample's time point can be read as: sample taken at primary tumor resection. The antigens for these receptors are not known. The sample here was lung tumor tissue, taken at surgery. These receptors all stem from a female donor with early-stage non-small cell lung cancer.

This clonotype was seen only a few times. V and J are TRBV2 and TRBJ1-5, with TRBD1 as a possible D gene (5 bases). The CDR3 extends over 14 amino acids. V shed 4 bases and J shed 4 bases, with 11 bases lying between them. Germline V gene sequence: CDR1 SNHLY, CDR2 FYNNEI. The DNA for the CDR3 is TGTGCCAGCAGTGGGGGTGGGGCAAATCAGCCCCAGCATTTT. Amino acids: CASSGGGANQPQHF.

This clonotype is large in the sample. The CDR3 coding sequence is TGTGCCAGCAGGAGGAGCAATGAGCAGTTCTTC. Translated: CASRRSNEQFF. The chain uses TRBV11-1 and TRBJ2-1; D unclear. V was shortened by 6 bases and J by 6 bases, with 6 bases between the two germline ends. Germline V gene lookup returns CDR1 SGHAT and CDR2 FQDESV (reference sequence). There are 11 residues in the CDR3. Variable domain in full (rest from reference TRBV11-1 and TRBJ2-1): EAEVAQSPRYKITEKSQAVAFWCDPISGHATLYWYRQILGQGPELLVQFQDESVVDDSQLPKDRFSAERLKGVDSTLKIQPAELGDSAMYLCASRRSNEQFFGPGTRLTVL.

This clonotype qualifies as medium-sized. This chain's CDR3 is CASSVAGAHVFETQYF. CDR3 bases: TGTGCCAGCAGCGTAGCGGGGGCCCATGTCTTCGAGACCCAGTACTTC. The chain combines TRBV9 with TRBJ2-5; D is tentatively TRBD1 or TRBD2 (6 bases each). Per germline, CDR1 SGDLS and CDR2 YYNGEE. V dropped 0 bases and J dropped 5 bases, with 17 bases sitting between them. There are 16 residues in the CDR3.

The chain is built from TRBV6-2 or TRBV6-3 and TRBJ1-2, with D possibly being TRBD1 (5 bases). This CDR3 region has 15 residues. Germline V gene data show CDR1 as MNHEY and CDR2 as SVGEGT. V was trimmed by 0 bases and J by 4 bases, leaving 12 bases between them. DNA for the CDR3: TGTGCCAGCAGTTACTCACTACAGGCCATCTATGGCTACACCTTC. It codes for CASSYSLQAIYGYTF.

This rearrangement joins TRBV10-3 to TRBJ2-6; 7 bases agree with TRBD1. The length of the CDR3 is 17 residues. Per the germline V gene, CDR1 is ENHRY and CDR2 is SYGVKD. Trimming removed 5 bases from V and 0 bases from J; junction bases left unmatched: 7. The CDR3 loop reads CAISTAGQASGANVLTF. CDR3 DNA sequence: TGTGCCATCAGTACCGCCGGACAGGCCTCTGGGGCCAACGTCCTGACTTTC.

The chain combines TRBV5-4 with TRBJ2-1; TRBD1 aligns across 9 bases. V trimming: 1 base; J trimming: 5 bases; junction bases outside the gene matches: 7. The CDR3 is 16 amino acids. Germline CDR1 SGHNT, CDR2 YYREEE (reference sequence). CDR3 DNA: TGTGCCAGCAGCTTGCACTGGACAGGGGTCGACAATGAGCAGTTCTTC. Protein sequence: CASSLHWTGVDNEQFF.

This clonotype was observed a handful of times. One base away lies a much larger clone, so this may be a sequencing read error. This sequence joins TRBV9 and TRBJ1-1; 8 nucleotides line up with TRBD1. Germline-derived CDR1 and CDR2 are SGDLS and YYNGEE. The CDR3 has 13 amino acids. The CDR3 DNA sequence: TGTGTCAGCACCGGAAGGACAGGGACTGAAGCTTTCTTT. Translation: CVSTGRTGTEAFF.

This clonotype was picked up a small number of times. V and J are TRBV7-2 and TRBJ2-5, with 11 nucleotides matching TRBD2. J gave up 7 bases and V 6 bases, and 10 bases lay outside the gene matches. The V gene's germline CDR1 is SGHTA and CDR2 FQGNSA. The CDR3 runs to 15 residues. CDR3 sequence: CASRKGLADRGTQYF. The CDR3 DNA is TGTGCCAGCAGAAAGGGACTAGCGGACCGGGGGACCCAGTACTTC.

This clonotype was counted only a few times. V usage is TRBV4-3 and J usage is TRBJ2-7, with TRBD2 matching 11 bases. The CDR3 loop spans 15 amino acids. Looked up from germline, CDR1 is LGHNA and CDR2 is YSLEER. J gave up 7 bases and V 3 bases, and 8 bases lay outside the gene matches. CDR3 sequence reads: CASSQASGGPREQYF. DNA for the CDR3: TGCGCCAGCAGCCAGGCTAGCGGGGGGCCGAGGGAGCAGTACTTC.

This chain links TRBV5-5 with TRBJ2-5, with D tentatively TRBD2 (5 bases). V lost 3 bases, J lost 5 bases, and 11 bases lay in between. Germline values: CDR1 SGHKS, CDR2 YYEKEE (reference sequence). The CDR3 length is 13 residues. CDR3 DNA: TGTGCCAGCAGCTGGGGTCCGGGGGAGACCCAGTACTTC. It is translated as CASSWGPGETQYF.

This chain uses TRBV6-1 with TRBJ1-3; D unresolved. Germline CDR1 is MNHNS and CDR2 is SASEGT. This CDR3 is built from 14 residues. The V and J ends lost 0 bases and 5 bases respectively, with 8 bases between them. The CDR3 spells CASSEASLRNTIYF. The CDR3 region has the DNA TGTGCCAGCAGTGAAGCGAGTCTCCGAAACACCATATATTTT.

The CDR3 reads CASSTPFRGSSYEQYF. CDR3 nucleotide sequence: TGTGCCAGCAGTACTCCCTTCAGGGGGAGCTCCTACGAGCAGTACTTC. The chain combines TRBV6-5 with TRBJ2-7; 7 bases line up with TRBD1. Losses at the gene ends were 5 bases for V and 0 bases for J; bases not matched to a gene: 10. The CDR3 is made up of 16 amino acids. The V gene's germline CDR1 is MNHEY and CDR2 SVGAGI.

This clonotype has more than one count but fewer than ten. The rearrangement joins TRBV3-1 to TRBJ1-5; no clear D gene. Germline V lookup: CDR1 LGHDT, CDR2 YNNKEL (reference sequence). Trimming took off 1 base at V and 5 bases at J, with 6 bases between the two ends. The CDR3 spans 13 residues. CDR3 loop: CASSQGQYQPQHF. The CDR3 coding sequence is TGTGCCAGCAGCCAAGGCCAATATCAGCCCCAGCATTTT. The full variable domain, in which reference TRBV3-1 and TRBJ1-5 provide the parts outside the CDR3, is DTAVSQTPKYLVTQMGNDKSIKCEQNLGHDTMYWYKQDSKKFLKIMFSYNNKELIINETVPNRFSPKSPDKAHLNLHINSLELGDSAVYFCASSQGQYQPQHFGDGTRLSIL.

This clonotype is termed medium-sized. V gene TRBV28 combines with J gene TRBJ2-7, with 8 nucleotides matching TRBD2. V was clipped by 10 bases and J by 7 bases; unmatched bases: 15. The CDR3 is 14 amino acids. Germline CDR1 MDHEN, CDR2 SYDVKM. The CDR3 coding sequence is TGTGCCACCACCGGGGGGGCGGGAGTAAGGGAGCAGTACTTC. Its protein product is CATTGGAGVREQYF. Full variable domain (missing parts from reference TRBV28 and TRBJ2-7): DVKVTQSSRYLVKRTGEKVFLECVQDMDHENMFWYRQDPGLGLRLIYFSYDVKMKEKGDIPEGYSVSREKKERFSLILESASTNQTSMYLCATTGGAGVREQYFGPGTRLTVT.

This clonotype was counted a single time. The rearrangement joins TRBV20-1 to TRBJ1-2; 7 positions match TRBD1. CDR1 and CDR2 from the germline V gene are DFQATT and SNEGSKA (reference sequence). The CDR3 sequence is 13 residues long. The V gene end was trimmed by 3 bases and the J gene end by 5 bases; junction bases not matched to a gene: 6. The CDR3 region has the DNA TGCAGTGCTAGGCGGACGGGACAGTATGGCTACACCTTC. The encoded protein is CSARRTGQYGYTF.